This T cell receptor beta chain was sequenced for a study of blood T cell repertoires in COVID-19. The assay was immunoSEQ multiplex PCR, and TCRdb's table has in-frame clones only and misses some. The sample contains just under 250,000 clones, around 89% of which appear only once. The study drew participants aged about 18 to 95 years from under 30 US areas. Which cohort a participant joined came from the clinical history participants gave. CDR3 length: 14 residues. Germline V gene sequence: CDR1 SGHTA, CDR2 FQGTGA. The V end lost 5 bases, the J end lost 3 bases, and 13 bases lay between the germline ends.

The V call is TRBV7-3, the J call TRBJ1-1, with D possibly being TRBD1 (5 bases). The sequencing sample was made of PBMCs or T cells enriched from blood (not recorded which). This receptor was identified in a woman aged 25 to 45 who had recovered from COVID-19. CDR3 sequence: CASSPTGGDTEAFF. The CDR3 nucleotides read TGTGCCAGCAGCCCGACTGGGGGGGACACTGAAGCTTTCTTT.